The clone carrying this TCR beta chain was observed at least ten times. As yet, its antigen is unknown. The data belong to a study of CD8 T cells in ankylosing spondylitis. Study observations and caveats: Among TCR beta sequences, a motif of eight or nine highly homologous variants appeared characteristic of ankylosing spondylitis blood. Reported data indicate significant enrichment of disease-linked clones within matched ankylosing spondylitis synovial fluid. Earlier studies detected some motif variants in reactive arthritis synovial fluid and blood.

Germline V gives CDR1 SGDLS, CDR2 YYNGEE. The CDR3 is 14 residues long. V was pared by 0 bases and J by 7 bases, with 14 bases between. The authors made TCR beta libraries by quantitative 5'-RACE with molecular barcodes. Each CDR3 protein gets one entry after TCRdb re-called the 5' RACE reads with MiXCR. This sample has about 42,000 distinct CDR3 sequences, with under 4.5% found just once. The specimen sequenced was blood, either unsorted or a sorted T cell fraction (not recorded which). This clonotype was obtained from a female donor with ankylosing spondylitis or in good health (not recorded which). The gene calls are TRBV9 and TRBJ2-7, with D possibly TRBD1 on 6 matching bases. In nucleotides, the CDR3 is TGTGCCAGCAGCGTAGGACACCTTCAGGGGGAGCAGTACTTC. Translation gives CASSVGHLQGEQYF.